A selection of T cell receptor beta chains follows, all from one sample in a study of T cell responses to AZD1222 COVID-19 vaccine. This table comes from immunoSEQ multiplex PCR, and its TCRdb copy is limited to in-frame clones, with some not included. Here the sample spans under 110,000 clones, 75% to 90% being singletons. Sequencing used peripheral blood, obtained on day 0 of AZD1222 vaccination. These receptors all stem from an adult in good health. The CDR3 runs from the conserved cysteine through the conserved F or W. Each record gives: J gene, CDR3 length, clone size, V gene, CDR3 protein. Expanded clones get a size class; other rows say once, few or many, or leave the size out.

j_call: TRBJ1-1; cdr3_length: 15; clone_size: .; v_call: TRBV18; cdr3_aa: CASSPLGTANTEAFF
j_call: TRBJ2-7; cdr3_length: 13; clone_size: .; v_call: TRBV19; cdr3_aa: CASATSGAYEQYF
j_call: TRBJ2-7; cdr3_length: 11; clone_size: .; v_call: TRBV24-1; cdr3_aa: CATSERNEQYF
j_call: TRBJ2-1; cdr3_length: 15; clone_size: .; v_call: TRBV7-9; cdr3_aa: CASSPPGTELNEQFF
j_call: TRBJ1-2; cdr3_length: 12; clone_size: .; v_call: TRBV30; cdr3_aa: CAWSGGGYGYTF
j_call: TRBJ2-1; cdr3_length: 15; clone_size: .; v_call: TRBV5-4; cdr3_aa: CASSPTASSYNEQFF
j_call: TRBJ2-3; cdr3_length: 17; clone_size: .; v_call: TRBV7-2; cdr3_aa: CASSLAKWEGRIDTQYF
j_call: TRBJ1-5; cdr3_length: 13; clone_size: .; v_call: TRBV2; cdr3_aa: CASRTDSNQPQHF
j_call: TRBJ1-1; cdr3_length: 16; clone_size: .; v_call: TRBV4-3; cdr3_aa: CASSQDVVSWDTEAFF
j_call: TRBJ2-6; cdr3_length: 13; clone_size: few; v_call: TRBV12-3/TRBV12-4; cdr3_aa: CASRLSGANVLTF
j_call: TRBJ2-3; cdr3_length: 14; clone_size: .; v_call: TRBV5-1; cdr3_aa: CASNLRTGRDTQYF
j_call: TRBJ2-1; cdr3_length: 13; clone_size: .; v_call: TRBV5-4; cdr3_aa: CASSPAGQNEQFF
j_call: TRBJ1-2; cdr3_length: 13; clone_size: .; v_call: TRBV27; cdr3_aa: CASSTRGVYGYTF
j_call: TRBJ1-4; cdr3_length: 14; clone_size: .; v_call: TRBV19; cdr3_aa: CASSIRATNEKLFF
j_call: TRBJ1-5; cdr3_length: 13; clone_size: .; v_call: TRBV29-1; cdr3_aa: CSVSGTGNQPQHF
j_call: TRBJ2-1; cdr3_length: 13; clone_size: .; v_call: TRBV6-5; cdr3_aa: CASTVRVYNEQFF
j_call: TRBJ2-3; cdr3_length: 17; clone_size: .; v_call: TRBV7-3; cdr3_aa: CASSPSLAYGSTDTQYF
j_call: TRBJ2-2; cdr3_length: 14; clone_size: .; v_call: TRBV10-1; cdr3_aa: CASKASALTGELFF
j_call: TRBJ2-2; cdr3_length: 16; clone_size: .; v_call: TRBV5-1; cdr3_aa: CASSWTSGRASGELFF
j_call: TRBJ1-1; cdr3_length: 12; clone_size: .; v_call: TRBV28; cdr3_aa: CASSNRGTEAFF
j_call: TRBJ1-1; cdr3_length: 8; clone_size: .; v_call: TRBV2; cdr3_aa: CAQRLAFF
j_call: TRBJ1-4; cdr3_length: 12; clone_size: once; v_call: TRBV7-6; cdr3_aa: CASSSQTERLFF
j_call: TRBJ1-6; cdr3_length: 13; clone_size: .; v_call: TRBV10-3; cdr3_aa: CAINQGFNSPLHF
j_call: TRBJ1-2; cdr3_length: 11; clone_size: once; v_call: TRBV5-6; cdr3_aa: CASSGNYGYTF
j_call: TRBJ2-2; cdr3_length: 18; clone_size: .; v_call: TRBV11-2; cdr3_aa: CASSLDRFRDGNTGELFF
j_call: TRBJ2-7; cdr3_length: 13; clone_size: few; v_call: TRBV10-1; cdr3_aa: CASSEVARGEQYF
j_call: TRBJ2-2; cdr3_length: 13; clone_size: .; v_call: TRBV6-6; cdr3_aa: CASRGTATGELFF
j_call: TRBJ2-2; cdr3_length: 15; clone_size: .; v_call: TRBV28; cdr3_aa: CASRRIGTNTGELFF
j_call: TRBJ1-6; cdr3_length: 14; clone_size: once; v_call: TRBV7-9; cdr3_aa: CASSLAGKDSPLHF
j_call: TRBJ1-5; cdr3_length: 13; clone_size: .; v_call: TRBV23-1; cdr3_aa: CASSHRGIQPQHF
j_call: TRBJ1-2; cdr3_length: 15; clone_size: few; v_call: TRBV6-5; cdr3_aa: CASSYSLGGDYGYTF
j_call: TRBJ2-1; cdr3_length: 11; clone_size: .; v_call: TRBV12-3/TRBV12-4; cdr3_aa: CASSLDNEQFF
j_call: TRBJ2-3; cdr3_length: 13; clone_size: .; v_call: TRBV2; cdr3_aa: CASSGSYTDTQYF
j_call: TRBJ1-4; cdr3_length: 13; clone_size: .; v_call: TRBV6-2/TRBV6-3; cdr3_aa: CASSQQGTEKLFF
j_call: TRBJ1-2; cdr3_length: 14; clone_size: .; v_call: TRBV13; cdr3_aa: CASSARTGHYGYTF
j_call: TRBJ1-5; cdr3_length: 15; clone_size: .; v_call: TRBV7-2; cdr3_aa: CASSLWLWGNQPQHF
j_call: TRBJ1-2; cdr3_length: 13; clone_size: .; v_call: TRBV2; cdr3_aa: CASREQGAGGYTF
j_call: TRBJ2-3; cdr3_length: 18; clone_size: .; v_call: TRBV23-1; cdr3_aa: CASTSYRCPSDYADTQYF
j_call: TRBJ2-1; cdr3_length: 16; clone_size: .; v_call: TRBV7-2; cdr3_aa: CASRAGGGSSYNEQFF
j_call: TRBJ2-7; cdr3_length: 14; clone_size: .; v_call: TRBV28; cdr3_aa: CASTQSGSRYEQYF
j_call: TRBJ1-4; cdr3_length: 12; clone_size: once; v_call: TRBV19; cdr3_aa: CASMGGDRQLFF
j_call: TRBJ2-7; cdr3_length: 15; clone_size: .; v_call: TRBV18; cdr3_aa: CASSPDLAGGEEQYF
j_call: TRBJ2-1; cdr3_length: 15; clone_size: .; v_call: TRBV4-3; cdr3_aa: CASSQSSGPYNEQFF
j_call: TRBJ1-5; cdr3_length: 16; clone_size: once; v_call: TRBV7-2; cdr3_aa: CASSLRAGGSNQPQHF
j_call: TRBJ2-1; cdr3_length: 16; clone_size: .; v_call: TRBV10-3; cdr3_aa: CAISERQGMTYNEQFF
j_call: TRBJ2-1; cdr3_length: 14; clone_size: few; v_call: TRBV9; cdr3_aa: CASSADTRDDEQFF
j_call: TRBJ1-1; cdr3_length: 15; clone_size: .; v_call: TRBV6-5; cdr3_aa: CATMTGTGGLGEAFF
j_call: TRBJ1-3; cdr3_length: 15; clone_size: .; v_call: TRBV5-8; cdr3_aa: CASSLANLGGNTIYF
j_call: TRBJ2-7; cdr3_length: 14; clone_size: .; v_call: TRBV21-1; cdr3_aa: CASSKRRDSYEQYF
j_call: TRBJ1-1; cdr3_length: 14; clone_size: .; v_call: TRBV24-1; cdr3_aa: CAPYGGPRDTEAFF
j_call: TRBJ1-3; cdr3_length: 16; clone_size: .; v_call: TRBV9; cdr3_aa: CASSARQGVSGNTIYF
j_call: TRBJ1-2; cdr3_length: 15; clone_size: .; v_call: TRBV21-1; cdr3_aa: CASSKGAGGNYGYTF
j_call: TRBJ1-2; cdr3_length: 16; clone_size: .; v_call: TRBV4-1; cdr3_aa: CASRKEGAAVHYGYTF
j_call: TRBJ1-1; cdr3_length: 13; clone_size: .; v_call: TRBV7-6; cdr3_aa: CASSLEASAQAFF